The clone carrying this T cell receptor (beta chain) turned up a few times. Germline values: CDR1 ENHRY, CDR2 SYGVKD. CDR3 length: 12 residues. V was clipped by 5 bases and J by 8 bases; unmatched bases: 2. The data were taken from a study of spatial heterogeneity in lung cancer. TCRdb reprocessed the 5' RACE reads with MiXCR, giving one entry per CDR3 protein. The sample has roughly 110,000 distinct CDR3 sequences, 11% seen once. Regarding time point: blood at routine non-recurrence follow-up after resection. The authors sequenced whole RNA from tumor, nontumor lung or frozen PBMC without sorting. Sequencing was performed on PBMCs, taken at follow-up. The source is a female donor with early-stage non-small cell lung cancer. The chain couples TRBV10-3 to TRBJ2-1, with TRBD2 matching over 8 bases. The CDR3 spells CAISTAGDEQFF. DNA for the CDR3: TGTGCCATCAGTACAGCGGGAGATGAGCAGTTCTTC.